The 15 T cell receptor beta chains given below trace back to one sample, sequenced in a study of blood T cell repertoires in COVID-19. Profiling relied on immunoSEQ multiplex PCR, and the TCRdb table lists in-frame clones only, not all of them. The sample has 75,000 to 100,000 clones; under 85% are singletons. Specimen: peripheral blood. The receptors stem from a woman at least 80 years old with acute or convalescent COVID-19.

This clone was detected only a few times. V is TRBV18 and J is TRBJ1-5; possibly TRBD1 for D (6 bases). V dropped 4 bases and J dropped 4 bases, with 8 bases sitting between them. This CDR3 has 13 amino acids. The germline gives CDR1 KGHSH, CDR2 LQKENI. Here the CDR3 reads CASSLQGNQPQHF. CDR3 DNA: TGTGCCAGCTCACTACAGGGAAATCAGCCCCAGCATTTT.

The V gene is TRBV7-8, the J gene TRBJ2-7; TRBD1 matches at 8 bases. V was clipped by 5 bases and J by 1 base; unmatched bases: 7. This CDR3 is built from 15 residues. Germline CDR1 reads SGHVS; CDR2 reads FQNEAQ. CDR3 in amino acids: CASSMGQGASYEQYF. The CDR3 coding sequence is TGTGCCAGCAGCATGGGGCAGGGGGCATCCTACGAGCAGTACTTC.

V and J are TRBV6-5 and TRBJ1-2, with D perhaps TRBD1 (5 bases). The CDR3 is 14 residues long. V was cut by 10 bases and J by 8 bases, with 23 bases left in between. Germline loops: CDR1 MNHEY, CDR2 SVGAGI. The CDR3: CATTGGDASWGYTF. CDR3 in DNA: TGTGCCACCACGGGCGGGGACGCATCGTGGGGCTACACCTTC.

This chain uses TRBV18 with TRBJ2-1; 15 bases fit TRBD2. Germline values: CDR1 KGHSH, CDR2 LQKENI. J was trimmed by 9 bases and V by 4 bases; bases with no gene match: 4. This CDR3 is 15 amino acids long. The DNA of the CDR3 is TGTGCCAGCTCACACGGACTAGCGGGAGGGCCTGAGCAGTTCTTC. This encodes CASSHGLAGGPEQFF.

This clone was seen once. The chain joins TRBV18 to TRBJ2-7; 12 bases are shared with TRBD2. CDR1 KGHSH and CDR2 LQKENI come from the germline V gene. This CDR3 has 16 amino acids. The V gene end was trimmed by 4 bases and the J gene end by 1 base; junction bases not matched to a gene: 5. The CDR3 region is CASSQSGTSGSYEQYF. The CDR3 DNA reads TGTGCCAGCTCACAAAGCGGGACTAGCGGGTCCTACGAGCAGTACTTC.

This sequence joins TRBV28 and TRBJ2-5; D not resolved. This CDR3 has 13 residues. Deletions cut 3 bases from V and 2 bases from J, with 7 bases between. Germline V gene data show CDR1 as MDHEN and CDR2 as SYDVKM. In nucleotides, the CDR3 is TGTGCCAGCAGTTTGTCTTTTCAAGAGACCCAGTACTTC. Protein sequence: CASSLSFQETQYF. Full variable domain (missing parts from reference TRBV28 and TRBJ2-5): DVKVTQSSRYLVKRTGEKVFLECVQDMDHENMFWYRQDPGLGLRLIYFSYDVKMKEKGDIPEGYSVSREKKERFSLILESASTNQTSMYLCASSLSFQETQYFGPGTRLLVL.

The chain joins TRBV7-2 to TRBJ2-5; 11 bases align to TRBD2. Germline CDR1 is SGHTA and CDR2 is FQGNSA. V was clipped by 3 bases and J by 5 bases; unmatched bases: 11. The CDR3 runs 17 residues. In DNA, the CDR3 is TGTGCCAGCAGCTTTATTAGCGGGAGGGCCTCCGGTGAGACCCAGTACTTC. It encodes CASSFISGRASGETQYF.

The CDR3 region has the DNA TGTGCCAGCTCACCAGAGGGCCGCGGGTCACCCCTCCACTTT. Protein: CASSPEGRGSPLHF. This rearrangement joins TRBV18 to TRBJ1-6; D remains ambiguous. V lost 2 bases, J lost 10 bases, and 12 bases lay in between. The length of the CDR3 is 14 residues. Germline-derived CDR1 and CDR2 are KGHSH and LQKENI.

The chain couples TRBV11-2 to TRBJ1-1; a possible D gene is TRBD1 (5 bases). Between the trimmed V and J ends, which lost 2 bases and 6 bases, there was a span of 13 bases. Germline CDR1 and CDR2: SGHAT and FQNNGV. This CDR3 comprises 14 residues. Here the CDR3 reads CASSLTQGMAEAFF. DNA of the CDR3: TGTGCCAGCAGCTTAACCCAGGGCATGGCTGAAGCTTTCTTT.

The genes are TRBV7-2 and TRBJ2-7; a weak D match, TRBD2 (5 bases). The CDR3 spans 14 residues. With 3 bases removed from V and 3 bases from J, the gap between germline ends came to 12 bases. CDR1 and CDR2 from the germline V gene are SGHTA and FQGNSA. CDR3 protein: CASSFDTSFYEQYF. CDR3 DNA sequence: TGTGCCAGCAGCTTCGATACTAGTTTCTACGAGCAGTACTTC.

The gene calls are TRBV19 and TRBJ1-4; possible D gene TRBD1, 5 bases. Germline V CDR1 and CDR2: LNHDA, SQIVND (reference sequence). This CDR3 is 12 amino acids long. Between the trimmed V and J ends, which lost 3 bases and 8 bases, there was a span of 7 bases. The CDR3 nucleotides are TGTGCCAGTAGTATTGGGGCCGAAAAACTGTTTTTT. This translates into CASSIGAEKLFF.

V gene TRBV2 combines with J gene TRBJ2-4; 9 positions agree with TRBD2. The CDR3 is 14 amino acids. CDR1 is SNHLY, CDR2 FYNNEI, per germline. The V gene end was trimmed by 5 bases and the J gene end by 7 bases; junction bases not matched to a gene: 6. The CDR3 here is CASSSGRPGNIQYF. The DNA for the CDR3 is TGTGCCAGCAGTAGCGGGAGGCCGGGGAACATTCAGTACTTC.

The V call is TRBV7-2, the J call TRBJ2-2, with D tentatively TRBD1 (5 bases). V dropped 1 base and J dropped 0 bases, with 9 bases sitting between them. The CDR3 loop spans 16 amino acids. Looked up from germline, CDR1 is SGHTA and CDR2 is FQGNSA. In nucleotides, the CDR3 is TGTGCCAGCAGCTTAGTTTCGACAGCGAACACCGGGGAGCTGTTTTTT. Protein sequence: CASSLVSTANTGELFF.

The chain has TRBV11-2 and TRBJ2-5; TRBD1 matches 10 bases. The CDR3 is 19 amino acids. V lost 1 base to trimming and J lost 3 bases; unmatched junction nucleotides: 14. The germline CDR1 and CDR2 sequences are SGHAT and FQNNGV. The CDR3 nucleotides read TGTGCCAGCAGCTTAGGGTTTTCGGGAGCCGGGACAGGGGAAGAGACCCAGTACTTC. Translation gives CASSLGFSGAGTGEETQYF.

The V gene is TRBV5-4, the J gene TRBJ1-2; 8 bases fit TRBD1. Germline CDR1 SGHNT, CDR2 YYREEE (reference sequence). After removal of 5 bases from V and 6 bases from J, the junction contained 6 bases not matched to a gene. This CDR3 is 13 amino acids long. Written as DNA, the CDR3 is TGTGCCAGCAGATCCAGGGGGCTGGATGGCTACACCTTC. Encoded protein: CASRSRGLDGYTF.